A single sample gave rise to the 23 T cell receptor beta chains below, sequenced in a study of cytomegalovirus exposure and HLA in healthy donors. The PCR made use of 60 Vbeta and 13 Jbeta primers. Profiled with immunoSEQ multiplex PCR; TCRdb holds only in-frame clones, not every one. The sample has around 160,000 clones; approximately 80% are singletons. The sample was PBMCs. Receptor source: a male donor in good health and CMV-seronegative.

For this clone: This same CDR3 is encoded by further DNA sequences in the sample. CDR3 region: CASRAGTVPSYEQYF. CDR3 nucleotide sequence: TGTGCCAGCAGGGCTGGGACAGTTCCCTCCTACGAGCAGTACTTC. The V gene is TRBV6-1, the J gene TRBJ2-7; TRBD1 agrees at 7 bases. The germline V gene encodes CDR1 MNHNS and CDR2 SASEGT. The junction had 8 bases not matched to a gene; V was cut back by 6 bases and J by 0 bases. The CDR3 extends over 15 amino acids.

The chain combines TRBV15 with TRBJ2-1; D gene unclear. The CDR3 consists of 15 residues. V lost 0 bases and J lost 0, with 6 bases in between. Germline CDR1 reads LNHNV; CDR2 reads YYDKDF (reference sequence). The CDR3 loop is CATSREANSYNEQFF. CDR3 sequence (DNA): TGTGCCACCAGCAGAGAAGCGAACTCCTACAATGAGCAGTTCTTC.

The rearrangement links TRBV5-4 to TRBJ2-5, with 9 bases that match TRBD1. The CDR3 consists of 15 residues. Germline CDR1 and CDR2: SGHNT and YYREEE (reference sequence). Unmatched junction bases numbered 15, after V lost 4 bases and J lost 11 bases. CDR3: CASSDRDRDRREQYF. For the CDR3, the DNA is TGTGCCAGCAGCGACCGGGACAGGGATCGACGGGAGCAGTACTTC.

V is TRBV28 and J is TRBJ1-4; D might be TRBD1 (5 bases). CDR1 MDHEN and CDR2 SYDVKM come from the germline V gene. There are 15 residues in the CDR3. Trimming stripped 6 bases from V and 8 bases from J, with 19 bases between. This chain's CDR3 is CASRWSGTWGEKLFF. The CDR3 DNA is TGTGCCAGCAGATGGAGCGGGACCTGGGGCGAAAAACTGTTTTTT.

CDR3 residues: CASSLDSGGMTEAFF. CDR3 coding DNA: TGCGCCAGCAGCTTGGATTCAGGGGGTATGACTGAAGCTTTCTTT. The chain employs TRBV5-1 and TRBJ1-1; TRBD1 aligns across 7 bases. Germline V CDR1 and CDR2: SGHRS, YFSETQ. The trim removed 0 bases at V and 5 bases at J, leaving 7 bases unmatched. The CDR3 length is 15 residues.

The chain uses TRBV6-5 and TRBJ2-7; 8 bases map to TRBD1. The CDR3 covers 15 residues. The germline gives CDR1 MNHEY, CDR2 SVGAGI. J lost 3 bases, V lost 6 bases, and 10 bases had no gene match. CDR3 residues: CASRPWGTGLYEQYF. The CDR3 DNA sequence: TGTGCCAGCAGGCCCTGGGGGACAGGCCTCTACGAGCAGTACTTC.

The CDR3 bases are TGCGCCAGCAGCCAAGAAAGACTGAGTAACTATGGCTACACCTTC. Encoded protein: CASSQERLSNYGYTF. The rearrangement uses TRBV4-3 and TRBJ1-2; D remains ambiguous. CDR3 length: 15 residues. CDR1 LGHNA and CDR2 YSLEER come from the germline V gene. Trimming removed 0 bases from V and 1 base from J, with 9 bases in between.

The V and J genes are TRBV18 and TRBJ2-7, with TRBD1 identical over 7 bases. The CDR3 is 13 amino acids. In germline, CDR1 is KGHSH, CDR2 LQKENI. V shed 5 bases, J shed 5 bases, and the junction held 6 bases outside the gene matches. CDR3 sequence: CASSSTGTDEQYF. The CDR3, as DNA: TGTGCCAGCTCATCGACAGGGACGGACGAGCAGTACTTC.

This clone has a handful of counts. The V and J genes are TRBV21-1 and TRBJ1-5; no DNA check was done on the table's D call, TRBD1. TRBV21-1 is a pseudogene segment. The CDR3 is 17 residues long. The CDR3 DNA follows: TGTGCCAGCAGCTCACTACGGACAGGGGATCGCAATCAGCCCCAGCATTTT. This sequence encodes CASSSLRTGDRNQPQHF.

Only a few counts were recorded for this clone. This CDR3 is CASSEDGRNYGYTF. The CDR3 coding sequence is TGTGCCAGCAGTGAAGACGGGAGAAACTATGGCTACACCTTC. The chain carries TRBV6-1 and TRBJ1-2; the D is unclear. This CDR3 is built from 14 residues. Germline loops: CDR1 MNHNS, CDR2 SASEGT. Trimming cost V 1 base and J 2 bases, with 8 bases left between them.

The genes are TRBV15 and TRBJ2-2, with 13 bases lining up with TRBD2. Looked up from germline, CDR1 is LNHNV and CDR2 is YYDKDF (reference sequence). The CDR3 length is 20 residues. V trimming: 1 base; J trimming: 0 bases; junction bases outside the gene matches: 8. The CDR3 here is CATSRGRRLAGGTNTGELFF. DNA for the CDR3: TGTGCCACCAGCAGAGGCCGAAGACTAGCGGGGGGAACGAACACCGGGGAGCTGTTTTTT.

The sample holds a few counts of this clone. This chain connects TRBV29-1 to TRBJ2-7; 8 bases match TRBD1. The germline V gene has CDR1 SQVTM and CDR2 ANQGSEA. This CDR3 has 12 amino acids. J gave up 5 bases and V 5 bases, and 5 bases lay outside the gene matches. The CDR3 DNA is TGCAGCGTTATCGCGGGACAGGACGAGCAGTACTTC. Its translation is CSVIAGQDEQYF.

This chain connects TRBV7-9 to TRBJ1-2; 9 bases line up with TRBD1. V gave up 4 bases and J gave up 1 base; unmatched junction bases: 1. The V gene's germline CDR1 is SEHNR and CDR2 FQNEAQ (reference sequence). This CDR3 has 14 amino acids. CDR3 coding DNA: TGTGCCAGCAGCTCGGACAGGGGTAACTATGGCTACACCTTC. Amino acid sequence: CASSSDRGNYGYTF.

The CDR3 coding sequence is TGTGCCAGTATTAGGACAGGGCGCGCTGAAGCTTTCTTT. Amino acids: CASIRTGRAEAFF. The rearrangement links TRBV19 to TRBJ1-1; TRBD1 aligns across 8 bases. The CDR3 contains 13 residues. V was clipped by 7 bases and J by 6 bases; unmatched bases: 7. Germline CDR1 is LNHDA and CDR2 is SQIVND (reference sequence). The complete variable domain, with remaining parts taken from reference TRBV19 and TRBJ1-1, reads DGGITQSPKYLFRKEGQNVTLSCEQNLNHDAMYWYRQDPGQGLRLIYYSQIVNDFQKGDIAEGYSVSREKKESFPLTVTSAQKNPTAFYLCASIRTGRAEAFFGQGTRLTVV.

The table lists this clone with a count of one. The chain joins TRBV7-9 to TRBJ2-5, with D possibly TRBD1 on 6 matching bases. The ends were cut back, 4 bases at V and 3 bases at J, with 21 bases in the middle. The CDR3 sequence is 17 residues long. Germline lookup yields CDR1 SEHNR and CDR2 FQNEAQ (reference sequence). CDR3 region: CASSSNPSGRGEETQYF. The DNA of the CDR3 is TGTGCCAGCAGCTCCAACCCCTCGGGCAGGGGTGAAGAGACCCAGTACTTC. Looking up the rest from reference TRBV7-9 and TRBJ2-5 gives the full variable domain: DTGVSQNPRHKITKRGQNVTFRCDPISEHNRLYWYRQTLGQGPEFLTYFQNEAQLEKSRLLSDRFSAERPKGSFSTLEIQRTEQGDSAMYLCASSSNPSGRGEETQYFGPGTRLLVL.

The rearrangement uses TRBV6-5 and TRBJ2-4; 8 positions match TRBD1. V dropped 2 bases and J dropped 5; count of bases not matched to a gene: 8. CDR3 length: 16 amino acids. Per the germline V gene, CDR1 is MNHEY and CDR2 is SVGAGI. The CDR3 protein is CASSYRTGQGQNIQYF. The CDR3 region has the DNA TGTGCCAGCAGTTACCGGACTGGACAGGGTCAAAACATTCAGTACTTC.

The V and J genes are TRBV18 and TRBJ2-5; tentatively, D is TRBD2 (6 bases). Germline V gene data show CDR1 as KGHSH and CDR2 as LQKENI. CDR3 length: 17 residues. V lost 5 bases and J lost 0, with 19 bases in between. Written as DNA, the CDR3 is TGTGCCAGCTCAACCGCACTAGCTTCTGGTAACCAAGAGACCCAGTACTTC. It is translated as CASSTALASGNQETQYF. Filled out from reference TRBV18 and TRBJ2-5, the complete variable domain reads NAGVMQNPRHLVRRRGQEARLRCSPMKGHSHVYWYRQLPEEGLKFMVYLQKENIIDESGMPKERFSAEFPKEGPSILRIQQVVRGDSAAYFCASSTALASGNQETQYFGPGTRLLVL.

The chain combines TRBV21-1 with TRBJ1-4; the table's D gene call, TRBD1, was not cross checked with the DNA. TRBV21-1 represents a pseudogene. This CDR3 spans 16 amino acids. CDR3 protein: CASSKKTGVIKEKLFF. CDR3 bases: TGTGCCAGCAGCAAAAAAACAGGGGTGATTAAGGAAAAACTGTTTTTT.

This rearrangement joins TRBV27 to TRBJ2-7; D unclear. The V end lost 2 bases, the J end lost 3 bases, and 14 bases lay between the germline ends. The CDR3 has 15 amino acids. Germline V lookup: CDR1 MNHEY, CDR2 SMNVEV (reference sequence). The CDR3: CASSLVRTILYEQYF. CDR3 DNA sequence: TGTGCCAGCAGTTTAGTCCGCACGATACTCTACGAGCAGTACTTC.

This clone has a handful of counts. This chain connects TRBV28 to TRBJ1-5; D is ambiguous. CDR3 length: 15 residues. Trimming took off 6 bases at V and 8 bases at J, with 20 bases between the two ends. Germline assignment: CDR1 MDHEN and CDR2 SYDVKM. Here the CDR3 reads CASRPLRSILEPQHF. Written as DNA, the CDR3 is TGTGCCAGCAGACCCTTAAGATCGATACTGGAGCCCCAGCATTTT.

This clone was detected a few times. V gene TRBV7-3 combines with J gene TRBJ2-1, with TRBD1 as a possible D gene (6 bases). V shed 2 bases and J shed 2 bases, with 10 bases lying between them. The CDR3 runs 15 residues. Germline CDR1 and CDR2: SGHTA and FQGTGA. CDR3 loop: CASSLEGEAYNEQFF. In DNA, the CDR3 is TGTGCCAGCAGCTTAGAGGGGGAAGCCTACAATGAGCAGTTCTTC.

The chain carries TRBV20-1 and TRBJ2-1, with a weak D call TRBD2 (6 bases). Germline CDR1 is DFQATT and CDR2 is SNEGSKA (reference sequence). The CDR3 is 11 residues long. V lost 5 bases and J lost 6, with 8 bases in between. The CDR3 DNA is TGCAGTGCTCTGACTAGCAATGAGCAGTTCTTC. Translation: CSALTSNEQFF.

This clone was seen more than once but under ten times. The chain recombines TRBV7-2 with TRBJ2-3, with 8 bases matching TRBD2. CDR1 and CDR2 (germline): SGHTA, FQGNSA. V lost 5 bases, J lost 0 bases, and 7 bases stayed unmatched. The CDR3 is 16 amino acids. Here the CDR3 DNA reads TGTGCCAGCAGCCCTCTAGCGGGTACTAGCACAGATACGCAGTATTTT. Amino acid sequence: CASSPLAGTSTDTQYF.